The next 17 T cell receptor beta chains were all read from a single sample in a study of blood T cells in healthy people across ages. Using a J-beta primer mix together with a sample-barcoded 5' primer, a second PCR was run for roughly 7 to 12 cycles. Each CDR3 protein gets one entry after TCRdb re-called the 5' RACE reads with MiXCR. Here the sample spans roughly 1.5 million distinct CDR3 sequences, under 55% being singletons. The source material was blood. The receptors come from a woman aged 18-29 years in good health.

The table lists this clonotype with a few counts. The V and J genes are TRBV9 and TRBJ2-1; 8 nucleotides align to TRBD2. J lost 9 bases, V lost 3 bases, and 5 bases had no gene match. Germline CDR1 SGDLS, CDR2 YYNGEE. The CDR3 spans 13 residues. The CDR3 DNA reads TGTGCCAGCAGCGCGGGACTAGAGGTTGAGCAGTTCTTC. Translated: CASSAGLEVEQFF.

Only a few counts were recorded for this clonotype. The chain employs TRBV13 and TRBJ2-7; the D call may be TRBD1 or TRBD2 (6 bases each). The J call may be faulty, since TRBJ2-5 better matches the DNA end. Germline CDR1 is PRHDT and CDR2 is FYEKMQ (reference sequence). This CDR3 spans 13 amino acids. Here the CDR3 reads CASSITGRETQYF. In DNA form, the CDR3 reads TGTGCCAGCAGCATCACAGGGAGGGAGACCCAGTACTTC.

J is TRBJ2-3 and V is TRBV12-3 or TRBV12-4; 10 bases align to TRBD1. V lost 3 bases, J lost 5 bases, and 17 bases stayed unmatched. This CDR3 has 19 residues. CDR3 sequence: CASSLVEGTRDRGEDTQYF. DNA for the CDR3: TGTGCCAGCAGTTTGGTCGAGGGGACTAGGGACAGGGGCGAAGATACGCAGTATTTT.

The rearrangement uses TRBV6-6 and TRBJ1-2; TRBD1 matches 8 bases. This CDR3 region has 13 residues. Losses at the gene ends were 8 bases for V and 7 bases for J; bases not matched to a gene: 9. Germline CDR1 and CDR2: MNHNY and SVGAGI (reference sequence). This CDR3 reads CASALTGGGGYTF. DNA of the CDR3: TGTGCCAGCGCCTTAACAGGGGGAGGTGGCTACACCTTC.

The CDR3, as DNA: TGTGCCAGCAGTTTATTTCAAGGGGGGAAGGGAGAAGCTTTCTTT. This translates into CASSLFQGGKGEAFF. The rearrangement links TRBV27 to TRBJ1-1, with D possibly matching TRBD1 (6 bases). This CDR3 is built from 15 residues. V was trimmed by 1 base and J by 8 bases, leaving 17 bases between them. Germline V gene sequence: CDR1 MNHEY, CDR2 SMNVEV (reference sequence).

DNA of the CDR3: TGCGCCAGCAGCCAAGAAGCGGGAACCCCCGGGGATACGCAGTATTTT. Encoded protein: CASSQEAGTPGDTQYF. The chain uses TRBV4-3 and TRBJ2-3, with 7 bases aligning to TRBD2. Looked up from germline, CDR1 is LGHNA and CDR2 is YSLEER. V dropped 0 bases and J dropped 6; count of bases not matched to a gene: 9. The CDR3 has 16 residues.

This clonotype has only a few counts. For the CDR3, the DNA is TGTGCCAGCAGCTTTTACACAAATCTTAACTATGGCTACACCTTC. Translating gives CASSFYTNLNYGYTF. This chain connects TRBV7-8 to TRBJ1-2; D gene unclear. Germline V gene lookup returns CDR1 SGHVS and CDR2 FQNEAQ. CDR3 length equals 15 residues. Trimming removed 3 bases at V and 1 base at J, with 12 bases between.

V gene TRBV20-1 combines with J gene TRBJ2-7, with D maybe TRBD1 (5 bases). Looked up from germline, CDR1 is DFQATT and CDR2 is SNEGSKA (reference sequence). Trimming took 6 bases from V and 0 from J, leaving 12 bases between them. The CDR3 runs to 13 residues. In DNA form, the CDR3 reads TGCAGTGCGAAGGACACCCACTCCTACGAGCAGTACTTC. Encoded protein: CSAKDTHSYEQYF.

This clonotype was observed a few times. The chain has TRBV9 and TRBJ2-7; D gene uncertain. Germline values: CDR1 SGDLS, CDR2 YYNGEE. Trimming stripped 0 bases from V and 7 bases from J, with 14 bases between. The CDR3 contains 14 residues. CDR3 loop: CASSVAASTGEQYF. For the CDR3, the DNA is TGTGCCAGCAGCGTAGCGGCATCGACGGGTGAGCAGTACTTC.

The chain combines TRBV27 with TRBJ2-3; maybe TRBD2 (6 bases). V was clipped by 9 bases and J by 4 bases, with 26 bases between them. The CDR3 consists of 17 residues. Per the germline V gene, CDR1 is MNHEY and CDR2 is SMNVEV (reference sequence). DNA for the CDR3: TGTGCCAGGGATTTTCTTTTATCCCGGGAGCCAGCAGATACGCAGTATTTT. Translation: CARDFLLSREPADTQYF.

This clonotype was observed a handful of times. The chain employs TRBV9 and TRBJ2-2; D possibly corresponds to TRBD2 (5 bases). The germline V gene has CDR1 SGDLS and CDR2 YYNGEE. V gave up 0 bases and J gave up 0 bases, with 9 bases separating them. The CDR3 spans 16 residues. In nucleotides, the CDR3 is TGTGCCAGCAGCGTAGTCGGGGTCGCGAACACCGGGGAGCTGTTTTTT. This encodes CASSVVGVANTGELFF.

This clonotype was observed once. This rearrangement joins TRBV4-3 to TRBJ2-3; possible D gene TRBD2, 6 bases. Germline CDR1 is LGHNA and CDR2 is YSLEER. The CDR3 covers 17 residues. V lost 1 base, J lost 0 bases, and 14 bases lay in between. The CDR3 protein is CASSQGFISGSTDTQYF. The CDR3 nucleotides read TGCGCCAGCAGCCAAGGATTCATTAGCGGCAGCACAGATACGCAGTATTTT.

This clonotype has a handful of counts. The chain links TRBV5-1 to TRBJ2-1, with D perhaps TRBD2 (6 bases). CDR3 length: 13 residues. Trimming stripped 5 bases from V and 5 bases from J, with 11 bases between. Germline V CDR1 and CDR2: SGHRS, YFSETQ. CDR3 region: CASRSGLHNEQFF. The CDR3, as DNA: TGCGCCAGCAGGTCGGGACTGCACAATGAGCAGTTCTTC.

In regard to this clonotype: A junction boundary mismatches the germline segment, possibly from a read error. The V call is TRBV7-2, the J call TRBJ1-1; D possibly corresponds to TRBD1 (6 bases). The germline V gene has CDR1 SGHTA and CDR2 FQGNSA. The CDR3 totals 15 residues. The CDR3 is CASSQTTYRVTGAFF. In nucleotides, the CDR3 is TGTGCCAGCAGCCAAACGACTTACAGGGTCACTGGAGCTTTCTTT.

This clonotype was detected only a few times. The chain employs TRBV12-3 or TRBV12-4 and TRBJ1-5; the match to TRBD1 covers 8 bases. V was clipped by 3 bases and J by 7 bases; unmatched bases: 14. The CDR3 totals 17 residues. The CDR3 spells CASSFSIPQGVEQPQHF. The CDR3 DNA sequence: TGTGCCAGCAGTTTTAGTATACCACAGGGGGTTGAGCAGCCCCAGCATTTT.

This chain uses TRBV30 with TRBJ1-2, with 8 bases aligning to TRBD1. Looked up from germline, CDR1 is GTSNPN and CDR2 is SVGIG (reference sequence). V lost 2 bases to trimming and J lost 3 bases; unmatched junction nucleotides: 5. There are 14 residues in the CDR3. CDR3 coding DNA: TGTGCCTGGAGTTTGGGGACAGGATACTATGGCTACACCTTC. Translated, it gives CAWSLGTGYYGYTF.

Regarding this clonotype: An end of the junction differs from the germline gene, which may be a read error. The chain employs TRBV7-8 and TRBJ1-1; D is uncertain. Germline V gives CDR1 SGHVS, CDR2 FQNEAQ. This CDR3 comprises 16 residues. The CDR3 sequence: CVSSLMLAGENTEAFF. The CDR3 nucleotides read TGTGTCAGCAGCTTAATGTTAGCCGGGGAGAACACTGAAGCTTTCTTT.